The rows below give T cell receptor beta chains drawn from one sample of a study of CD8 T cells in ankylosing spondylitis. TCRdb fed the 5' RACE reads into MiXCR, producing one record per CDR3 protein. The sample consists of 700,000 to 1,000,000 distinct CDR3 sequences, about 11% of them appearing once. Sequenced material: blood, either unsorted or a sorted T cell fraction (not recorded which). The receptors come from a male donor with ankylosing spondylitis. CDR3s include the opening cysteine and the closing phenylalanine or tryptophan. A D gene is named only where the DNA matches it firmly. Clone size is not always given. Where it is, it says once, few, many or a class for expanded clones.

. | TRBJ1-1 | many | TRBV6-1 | CASRSPGLNTEAFF | TGTGCCAGCAGATCACCAGGGCTGAACACTGAAGCTTTCTTT
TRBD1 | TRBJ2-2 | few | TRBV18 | CASSPRIGVTGIMTGELFF | TGTGCCAGCTCACCAAGAATCGGTGTGACAGGGATCATGACCGGGGAGCTGTTTTTT
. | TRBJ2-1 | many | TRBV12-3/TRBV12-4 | CASSFDLEQFF | TGTGCCAGCAGTTTTGATCTTGAGCAGTTCTTC
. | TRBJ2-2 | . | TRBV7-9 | CASSFGELLVGELFF | TGTGCCAGCAGCTTTGGCGAATTGTTGGTCGGGGAGCTGTTTTTT
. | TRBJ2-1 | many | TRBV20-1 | CSAPLVSRRGEQFF | TGCAGTGCTCCCCTAGTCTCTCGTCGCGGTGAGCAGTTCTTC
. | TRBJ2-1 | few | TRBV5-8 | CASSPSIGRGNEQFF | TGTGCCAGCAGCCCGTCGATAGGCCGTGGCAATGAGCAGTTCTTC
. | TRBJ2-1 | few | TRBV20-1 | CSARSIRSYNEQFF | TGCAGTGCTAGGAGCATTAGGTCCTACAATGAGCAGTTCTTC
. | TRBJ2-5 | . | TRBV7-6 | CASSSWTSLETQYF | TGTGCCAGCAGCTCTTGGACATCTTTAGAGACCCAGTACTTC
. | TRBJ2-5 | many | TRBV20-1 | CSTRTGKGTQYF | TGCAGTACCCGGACTGGGAAAGGGACCCAGTACTTC
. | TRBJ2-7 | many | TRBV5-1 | CASSFTVSSYEQYF | TGCGCCAGCAGCTTCACAGTGAGCTCCTACGAGCAGTACTTC
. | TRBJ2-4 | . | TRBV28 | CASWDQGTKNIQYF | TGTGCCAGCTGGGACCAGGGGACCAAAAACATTCAGTACTTC
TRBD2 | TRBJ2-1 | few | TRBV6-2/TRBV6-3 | CASSRLAGRWKFF | TGTGCCAGCAGTCGACTAGCGGGCCGTTGGAAGTTCTTC
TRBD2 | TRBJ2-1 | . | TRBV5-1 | CASRYLAGGVGDEQFF | TGCGCCAGCAGATACCTAGCGGGAGGAGTGGGGGATGAGCAGTTCTTC
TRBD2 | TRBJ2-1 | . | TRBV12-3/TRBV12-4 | CASSFIAGADEQFF | TGTGCCAGCAGTTTTATCGCGGGAGCGGATGAGCAGTTCTTC